Listed here are 9 T cell receptor beta chains from one sample, sequenced in a study of lymphopenia after photon versus proton radiotherapy. TCRdb's table, derived via immunoSEQ multiplex PCR, lists solely in-frame clones and lacks some. This sample yields 160,000 or so clones, of which 70% to 90% are seen a single time; around 5.1% belongs to the top ten. The specimen was peripheral blood, collected from a patient treated with photon-based radiotherapy. These receptors came from a man aged 50-60 years with gastric cancer.

V is TRBV7-2 and J is TRBJ2-7; 9 nucleotides match TRBD1. The CDR3 loop spans 15 amino acids. Trimming cost V 4 bases and J 2 bases; bases outside gene matches: 6. Germline assignment: CDR1 SGHTA and CDR2 FQGNSA. The CDR3 region is CASSSLDRGAYEQYF. The CDR3 region has the DNA TGTGCCAGCAGCTCCCTGGACAGGGGAGCCTACGAGCAGTACTTC.

This sequence joins TRBV19 and TRBJ2-2, with TRBD1 identical over 9 bases. Trimming cost V 5 bases and J 5 bases; bases outside gene matches: 9. There are 16 residues in the CDR3. Germline V gives CDR1 LNHDA, CDR2 SQIVND (reference sequence). CDR3 nucleotides: TGTGCCAGTAGTCCCCCGGGACAGGGAGGGACCGGGGAGCTGTTTTTT. It is translated as CASSPPGQGGTGELFF.

V gene TRBV7-2 combines with J gene TRBJ2-7; TRBD2 matches 12 bases. The V segment lost 3 bases and the J segment 7 bases; nucleotides outside the gene matches: 13. The germline gives CDR1 SGHTA, CDR2 FQGNSA. The CDR3 sequence is 17 residues long. CDR3 region: CASSLGSLAGGFGEQYF. The CDR3 bases are TGTGCCAGCAGCTTGGGGTCGCTAGCGGGAGGGTTCGGGGAGCAGTACTTC.

This clone has more than one count but fewer than ten. This chain links TRBV10-2 with TRBJ2-2, with a tentative D call TRBD2 (5 bases). Trimming stripped 11 bases from V and 0 bases from J, with 10 bases between. This CDR3 contains 13 residues. CDR1 WSHSY and CDR2 SAAADI come from the germline V gene. The CDR3 bases are TGCGCCGTAGAGGGTCCGAACACCGGGGAGCTGTTTTTT. Residues: CAVEGPNTGELFF.

This chain joins TRBV7-9 and TRBJ1-4; possible D gene TRBD1, 6 bases. The CDR3 spans 15 residues. Trimming took 4 bases from V and 3 from J, leaving 12 bases between them. From germline, CDR1 is SEHNR and CDR2 FQNEAQ (reference sequence). The CDR3 bases are TGTGCCAGCAGCTCCCAGGGGAGATCTAATGAAAAACTGTTTTTT. This translates into CASSSQGRSNEKLFF.

V gene TRBV30 combines with J gene TRBJ1-1; the D gene is possibly TRBD1 (6 bases). The CDR3 spans 14 residues. V lost 1 base to trimming and J lost 1 base, with 10 bases between them. Germline CDR1 reads GTSNPN; CDR2 reads SVGIG (reference sequence). This chain's CDR3 is CAWSGPDRNTEAFF. In DNA form, the CDR3 reads TGTGCCTGGAGTGGCCCGGACAGGAACACTGAAGCTTTCTTT.

The chain combines TRBV21-1 with TRBJ2-3; the table's D call TRBD2 went unverified against the DNA. TRBV21-1 is a pseudogene segment. This CDR3 has 13 residues. CDR3 sequence reads: CASSTENADTQYF. Written as DNA, the CDR3 is TGTGCCAGCAGCACGGAGAACGCAGATACGCAGTATTTT.

The chain is built from TRBV7-6 and TRBJ2-2; TRBD2 matches at 14 bases. The germline V gene encodes CDR1 SGHVS and CDR2 FNYEAQ. V lost 5 bases to trimming and J lost 6 bases; unmatched junction nucleotides: 2. CDR3 length: 15 amino acids. This CDR3 is CASSRGLAGAGELFF. DNA for the CDR3: TGTGCCAGCAGCCGGGGACTAGCGGGAGCCGGGGAGCTGTTTTTT.

This clone was counted between two and nine times. The chain uses TRBV4-3 and TRBJ2-1; 10 positions match TRBD2. The CDR3 has 19 amino acids. V trimming: 0 bases; J trimming: 4 bases; junction bases outside the gene matches: 12. Germline assignment: CDR1 LGHNA and CDR2 YSLEER. CDR3 region: CASSQDPPSTSGWYNEQFF. CDR3 nucleotide sequence: TGCGCCAGCAGCCAAGATCCCCCTTCGACTAGCGGGTGGTACAATGAGCAGTTCTTC.